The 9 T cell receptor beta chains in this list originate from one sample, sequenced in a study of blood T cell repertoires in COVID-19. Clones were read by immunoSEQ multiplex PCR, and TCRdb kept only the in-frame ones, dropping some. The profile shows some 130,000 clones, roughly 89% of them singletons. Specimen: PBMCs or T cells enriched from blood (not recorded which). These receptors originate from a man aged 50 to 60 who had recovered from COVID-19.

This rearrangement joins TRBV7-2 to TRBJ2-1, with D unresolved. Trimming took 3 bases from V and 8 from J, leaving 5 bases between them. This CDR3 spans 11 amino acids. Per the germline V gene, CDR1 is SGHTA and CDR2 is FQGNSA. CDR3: CASSFYYEQFF. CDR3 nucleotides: TGTGCCAGCAGCTTTTATTATGAGCAGTTCTTC.

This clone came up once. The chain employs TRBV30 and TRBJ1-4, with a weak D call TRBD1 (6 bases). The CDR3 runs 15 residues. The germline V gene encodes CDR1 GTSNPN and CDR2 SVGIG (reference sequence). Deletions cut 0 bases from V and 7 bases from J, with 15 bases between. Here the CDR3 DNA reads TGTGCCTGGAGTGTATCCCGAACGACAGGTGAAAAACTGTTTTTT. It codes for CAWSVSRTTGEKLFF.

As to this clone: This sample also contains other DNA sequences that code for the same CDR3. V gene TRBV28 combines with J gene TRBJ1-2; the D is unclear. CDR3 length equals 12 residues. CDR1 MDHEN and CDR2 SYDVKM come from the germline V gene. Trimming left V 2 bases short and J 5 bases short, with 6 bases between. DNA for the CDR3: TGTGCCAGCAGTTTAAGAGGGTATGGCTACACCTTC. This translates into CASSLRGYGYTF.

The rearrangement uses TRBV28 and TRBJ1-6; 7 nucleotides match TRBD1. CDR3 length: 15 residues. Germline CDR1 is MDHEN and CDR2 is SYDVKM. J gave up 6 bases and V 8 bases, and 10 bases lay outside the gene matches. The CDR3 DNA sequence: TGTGCCAGCGCTTCCTTGACAGGGCCTAATTCACCCCTCCACTTT. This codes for CASASLTGPNSPLHF.

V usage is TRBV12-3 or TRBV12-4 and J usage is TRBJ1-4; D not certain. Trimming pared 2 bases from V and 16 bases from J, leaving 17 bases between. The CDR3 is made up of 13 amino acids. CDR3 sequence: CASSLSGSRYPFF. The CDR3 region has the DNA TGTGCCAGCAGTTTATCGGGGAGTAGATATCCGTTTTTT.

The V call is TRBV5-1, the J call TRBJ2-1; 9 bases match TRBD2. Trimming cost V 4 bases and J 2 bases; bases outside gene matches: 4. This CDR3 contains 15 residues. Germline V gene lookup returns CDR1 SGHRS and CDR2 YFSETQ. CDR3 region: CASSAASGAYNEQFF. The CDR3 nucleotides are TGCGCCAGCAGCGCCGCTAGCGGGGCCTACAATGAGCAGTTCTTC.

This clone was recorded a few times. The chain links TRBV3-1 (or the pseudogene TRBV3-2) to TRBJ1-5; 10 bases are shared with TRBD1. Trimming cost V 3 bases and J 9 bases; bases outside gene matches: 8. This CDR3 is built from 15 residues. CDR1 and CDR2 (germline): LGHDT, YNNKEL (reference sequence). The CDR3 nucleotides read TGTGCCAGCAGCCAGGGGACAGGGGAAGGGAGGCCCCAGCATTTT. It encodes CASSQGTGEGRPQHF.

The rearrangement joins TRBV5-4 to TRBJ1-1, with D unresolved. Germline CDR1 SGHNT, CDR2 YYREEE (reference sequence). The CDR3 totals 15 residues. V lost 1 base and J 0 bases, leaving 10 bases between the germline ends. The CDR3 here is CASSLRDIMNTEAFF. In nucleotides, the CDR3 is TGTGCCAGCAGCTTGAGAGACATTATGAACACTGAAGCTTTCTTT.

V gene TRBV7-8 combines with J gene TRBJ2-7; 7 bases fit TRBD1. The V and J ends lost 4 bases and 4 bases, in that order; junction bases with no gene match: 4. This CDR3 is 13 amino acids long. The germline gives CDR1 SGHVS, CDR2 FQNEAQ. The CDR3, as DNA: TGTGCCAGCAGCTCATACAGGGGATACGAGCAGTACGTC. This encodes CASSSYRGYEQYV.